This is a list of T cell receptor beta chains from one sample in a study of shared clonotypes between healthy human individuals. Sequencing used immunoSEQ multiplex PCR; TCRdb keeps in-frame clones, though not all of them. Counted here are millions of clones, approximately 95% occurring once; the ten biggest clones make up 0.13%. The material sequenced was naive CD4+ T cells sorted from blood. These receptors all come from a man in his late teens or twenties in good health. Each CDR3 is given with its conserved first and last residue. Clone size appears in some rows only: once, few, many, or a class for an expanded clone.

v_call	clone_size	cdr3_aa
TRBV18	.	CASSRKVIGWQGKEDSGNTIYF
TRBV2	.	CASSSLAGMGEQFF
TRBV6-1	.	CASARVQNYEQYF
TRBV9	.	CASSSIGTDTQYF
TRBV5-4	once	CASSLERHLYDGYTF
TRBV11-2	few	CASSFVFGTSRDTQYF
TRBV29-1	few	CSVQRGGTDTQYF
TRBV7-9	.	CASSLAGQVHYEQYF
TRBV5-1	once	CASSMTPLASSYEQYF
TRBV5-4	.	CASSNTGATSPLHF
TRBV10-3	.	CAIRTGHNEQFF
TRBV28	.	CASSPQYREINSPLHF
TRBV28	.	CASSFGRTYEQYF
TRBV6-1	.	CASTPQWDRYEQYF
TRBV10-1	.	CASSADNYEQYF
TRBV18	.	CASTQYPGDYGYTF
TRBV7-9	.	CASSLSGLEQYF
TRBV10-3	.	CAISVRDRGPDTQYF
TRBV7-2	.	CASSLGQGTTYEQYF
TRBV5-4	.	CASSTGLAGSYNEQFF
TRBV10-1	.	CASNSGGSNTGELFF
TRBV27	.	CASRKTIDSGYTF
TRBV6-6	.	CASSYSSHLDEKLFF
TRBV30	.	CAWSNSGELFF
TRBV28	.	CASSSSGYSDPYEQYF
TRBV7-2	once	CASSLYGVTNEKLFF
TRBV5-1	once	CASSLGPGTMNTEAFF
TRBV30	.	CAWVQQGGNYGYTF
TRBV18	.	CASSPLGTSGGYEQYF
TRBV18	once	CASSPLDRGVGYTF
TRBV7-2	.	CASSLAGLAGTGELFF
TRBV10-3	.	CAISAAGTATYEQYF
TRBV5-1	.	CASSARQGAGTATNEKLFF
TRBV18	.	CASSPLSFSYEQYF
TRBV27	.	CASSSTDGTDTQYF
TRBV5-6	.	CASSPTGGQIGYTF
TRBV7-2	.	CASSLAGAGANVLTF
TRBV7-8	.	CASRLAGTDTQYF
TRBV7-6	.	CASREGVASNQPQHF
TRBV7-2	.	CASSPPSVDTQYF
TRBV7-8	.	CASSFTKGSYEQYF
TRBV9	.	CASSVEVAISGNTIYF
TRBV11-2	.	CASSLATSGRWDTQYF
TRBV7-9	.	CASSLGGGQPQHF
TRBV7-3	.	CASSEQGTDTQYF
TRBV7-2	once	CASRLSEGTGELFF
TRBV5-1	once	CASSPETGAYNSPLHF
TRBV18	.	CASSPRPGQSNEKLFF
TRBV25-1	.	CASSDGIGTAYEQYF
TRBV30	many	CAWGRDRGHEQYF
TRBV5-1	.	CASSLSSGPQETQYF
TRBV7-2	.	CASSSSGGGAETQYF
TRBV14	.	CASSQDHSHTQYF
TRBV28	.	CASRISDRIEAFF
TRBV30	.	CAWNSEPGELFF
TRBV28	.	CASSSRGTDRIQYF
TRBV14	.	CARSSGTGVEETQYF